Described below is a single TCR beta chain sequence and its context. This entry belongs to a study of blood T cell repertoires in COVID-19. Authors' processing steps: Reference gene primer amplification gave nucleated cell count estimates. Repertoires were generated with immunoSEQ multiplex PCR, while TCRdb's copy carries only in-frame clones and drops some. V, J and clone size derive from that table, while D and trimming were established from the DNA sequence. The sample shows 55,000 to 65,000 clones, 88% of them seen only once. The CDR3 is 14 residues long. Germline values: CDR1 MDHEN, CDR2 SYDVKM. V gave up 6 bases and J gave up 1 base; unmatched junction bases: 6.

The sequencing input was peripheral blood. The sequence derives from a man in his sixties with acute or convalescent COVID-19. The chain links TRBV28 to TRBJ2-7; 7 bases are a match to TRBD1. The CDR3 spells CASSRDSRSYEQYF. CDR3 DNA sequence: TGTGCCAGCAGCAGGGACAGCCGATCCTACGAGCAGTACTTC.